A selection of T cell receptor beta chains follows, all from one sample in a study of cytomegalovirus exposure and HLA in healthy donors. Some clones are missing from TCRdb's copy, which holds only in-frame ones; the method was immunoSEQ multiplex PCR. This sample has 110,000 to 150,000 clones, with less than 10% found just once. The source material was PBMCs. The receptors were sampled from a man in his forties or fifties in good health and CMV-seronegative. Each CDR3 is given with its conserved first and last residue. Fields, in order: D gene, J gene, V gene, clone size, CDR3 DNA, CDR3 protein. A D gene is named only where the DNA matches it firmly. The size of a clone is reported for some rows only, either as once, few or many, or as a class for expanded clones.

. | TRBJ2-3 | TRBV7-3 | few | TGTGCCAGCAGCTTAACCTCGGGGGCAGATACGCAGTATTTT | CASSLTSGADTQYF
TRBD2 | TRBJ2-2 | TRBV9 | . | TGTGCCAGCAGCGTAGGTTCGGGGGGAAACACCGGGGAGCTGTTTTTT | CASSVGSGGNTGELFF
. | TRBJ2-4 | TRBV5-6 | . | TGTGCCAGCAGCCCGGTCGGGGTAGCCAAAAACATTCAGTACTTC | CASSPVGVAKNIQYF
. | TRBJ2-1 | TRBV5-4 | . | TGTGCCAGCAGACCCGGGGCAGGGGAACTAAATGAGCAGTTCTTC | CASRPGAGELNEQFF
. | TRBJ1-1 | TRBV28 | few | TGTGCCAGCAAAACCGGGACAAACACTGAAGCTTTCTTT | CASKTGTNTEAFF
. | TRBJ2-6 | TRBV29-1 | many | TGCAGCGTTGAAATGGGGGCCCCCTCTGGGGCCAACGTCCTGACTTTC | CSVEMGAPSGANVLTF
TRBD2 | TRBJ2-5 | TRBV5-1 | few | TGCGCCAGCAGGGTAATAGCGGGAGGAGGCGAGACCCAGTACTTC | CASRVIAGGGETQYF
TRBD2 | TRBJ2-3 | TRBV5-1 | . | TGCGCCAGCAGAGTCTCGGGAGGAGGCACAGATACGCAGTATTTT | CASRVSGGGTDTQYF
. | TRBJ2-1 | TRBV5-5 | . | TGTGCCAGCAGCTTGGCCTGGAGGGGAGGAACCTACAATGAGCAGTTCTTC | CASSLAWRGGTYNEQFF
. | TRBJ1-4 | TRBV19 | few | TGTGCCAGTAGTAGCCCAGGGACATCAACTAATGAAAAACTGTTTTTT | CASSSPGTSTNEKLFF
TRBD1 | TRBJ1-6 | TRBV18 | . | TGTGCCAGCTCACCGGGACAGGATAATTCACCCCTCCACTTT | CASSPGQDNSPLHF
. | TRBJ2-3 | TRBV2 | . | TGTGCCAGTACTAGAGGACGGATAGATACGCAGTATTTT | CASTRGRIDTQYF
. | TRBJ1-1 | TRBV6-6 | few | TGTGCCAGCATCCTATCAGGGGACACTGAAGCTTTCTTT | CASILSGDTEAFF
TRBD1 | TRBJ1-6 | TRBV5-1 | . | TGCGCCAGCAGCTTGGGGGGACAGGGGGCATTTTCACCCCTCCACTTT | CASSLGGQGAFSPLHF
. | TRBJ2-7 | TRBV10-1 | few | TGCGCCAGCAGTGAGTCGGGCAGGTACGAGCAGTACTTC | CASSESGRYEQYF
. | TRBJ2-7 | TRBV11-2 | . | TGTGCCAGCAGCTCCTCACGGGTGCCTAGCTACGAGCAGTACTTC | CASSSSRVPSYEQYF
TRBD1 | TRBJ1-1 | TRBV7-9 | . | TGTGCCAGCAGCCCGCCGAGGACAGGGCCGGTCACTGAAGCTTTCTTT | CASSPPRTGPVTEAFF
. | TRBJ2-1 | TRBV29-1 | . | TGCAGCGCGGACGGGGTTAGGAATGAGCAGTTCTTC | CSADGVRNEQFF
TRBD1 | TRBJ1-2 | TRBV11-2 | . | TGTGCCAGCAGCTTAGTAGGGGGGACAGGGTCGAAAGGCTACACCTTC | CASSLVGGTGSKGYTF
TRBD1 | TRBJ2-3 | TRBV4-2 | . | TGTGCCAGCAGCCTCACAGGGGGCTTCACAGATACGCAGTATTTT | CASSLTGGFTDTQYF
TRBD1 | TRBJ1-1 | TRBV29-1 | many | TGCAGCGTCAACAGGGGGGCGAACACTGAAGCTTTCTTT | CSVNRGANTEAFF
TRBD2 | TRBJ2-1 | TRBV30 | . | TGTGCCTGGAGTGAACTAGCGGGGGGAAATGAGCAGTTCTTC | CAWSELAGGNEQFF
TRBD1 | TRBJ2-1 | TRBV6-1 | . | TGTGCCAGCCCCGGGACAGGCTACAATGAGCAGTTCTTC | CASPGTGYNEQFF
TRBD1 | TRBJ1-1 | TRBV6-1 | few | TGTGCCAGCAGTACCCACAGGGGATACGAAGCTTTCTTT | CASSTHRGYEAFF
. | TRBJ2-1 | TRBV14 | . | TGTGCCAGCAGCTCTCAGCTAGCTAAAACTGAGCAGTTCTTC | CASSSQLAKTEQFF
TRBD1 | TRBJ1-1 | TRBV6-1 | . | TGTGCCAGCAGTGAAGGGGGGACAGGGCTTGTGAACACTGAAGCTTTCTTT | CASSEGGTGLVNTEAFF
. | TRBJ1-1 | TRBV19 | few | TGTGCCAGTAGTACGACAGTGAACACTGAAGCTTTCTTT | CASSTTVNTEAFF